Listed here are 32 T cell receptor beta chains from one sample, sequenced in a study of CD8+ T cells in alopecia areata. cDNA serving as the sequencing template came from extracted, reverse transcribed RNA. Only in-frame clones appear in the TCRdb table, and some are missing; sequencing was by immunoSEQ multiplex PCR. The data contain under 350,000 clones, 58% of them seen just once; the ten biggest clones take up over 1.5%. Treatment: oral pan-JAK inhibitor, 5-10 mg twice daily. The source was CD4+ T cells sorted from blood, collected at week 24, from a patient treated with tofacitinib. The receptors come from a human donor with alopecia areata.

The rearrangement joins TRBV30 to TRBJ2-3, with unresolved D. V lost 2 bases and J 1 base, leaving 13 bases between the germline ends. The CDR3 loop spans 15 amino acids. CDR1 and CDR2 (germline): GTSNPN, SVGIG (reference sequence). For the CDR3, the DNA is TGTGCCTGGAGTTTTTCCCACCCGGGCACAGATACGCAGTATTTT. Translated: CAWSFSHPGTDTQYF. The whole variable domain, remainder taken from reference TRBV30 and TRBJ2-3, is SQTIHQWPATLVQPVGSPLSLECTVEGTSNPNLYWYRQAAGRGLQLLFYSVGIGQISSEVPQNLSASRPQDRQFILSSKKLLLSDSGFYLCAWSFSHPGTDTQYFGPGTRLTVL.

V usage is TRBV29-1 and J usage is TRBJ2-3; 7 nucleotides align to TRBD1. This CDR3 region has 17 residues. The V gene end was trimmed by 6 bases and the J gene end by 3 bases; junction bases not matched to a gene: 18. Germline-derived CDR1 and CDR2 are SQVTM and ANQGSEA. The CDR3 DNA is TGCAGCGTAACAATTTCCGGGACATCAGGGGGAACAGATACGCAGTATTTT. Translating gives CSVTISGTSGGTDTQYF.

The V call is TRBV27, the J call TRBJ2-1; 7 bases are a match to TRBD1. The germline CDR1 and CDR2 sequences are MNHEY and SMNVEV (reference sequence). J gave up 12 bases and V 5 bases, and 7 bases lay outside the gene matches. The CDR3 totals 12 residues. As DNA, the CDR3 is TGTGCCAGCAGTCTTCTACAGGGGCGGCAGTTCTTC. Translation: CASSLLQGRQFF.

The chain joins TRBV30 to TRBJ2-7, with 9 bases fitting TRBD1. CDR1 is GTSNPN, CDR2 SVGIG, per germline (reference sequence). This CDR3 is 14 amino acids long. The V and J ends lost 1 base and 5 bases, in that order; junction bases with no gene match: 6. The CDR3 nucleotides read TGTGCCTGGAGTGGGGGACAGGGTTTTGACGAGCAGTACTTC. Its protein product is CAWSGGQGFDEQYF.

As concerns this clone: Other DNA sequences within the sample encode an identical CDR3. V usage is TRBV29-1 and J usage is TRBJ2-5; tentatively, D is TRBD1 (6 bases). Germline values: CDR1 SQVTM, CDR2 ANQGSEA. The length of the CDR3 is 12 residues. The germline V and J ends were trimmed by 3 bases and 2 bases, with 7 bases remaining between them. In DNA form, the CDR3 reads TGCAGCGTTGACAGGGGACAAGAGACCCAGTACTTC. This translates into CSVDRGQETQYF.

This clone has just one count. The chain couples TRBV7-9 to TRBJ1-1; the D is unclear. The length of the CDR3 is 12 residues. V was pared by 1 base and J by 7 bases, with 7 bases between. Per the germline V gene, CDR1 is SEHNR and CDR2 is FQNEAQ (reference sequence). The CDR3 sequence: CASSLEQVEAFF. CDR3 bases: TGTGCCAGCAGCTTAGAGCAGGTTGAAGCTTTCTTT.

The chain joins TRBV19 to TRBJ2-7; TRBD1 agrees at 10 bases. Germline trimming cut 5 bases from V and 6 bases from J; bases unmatched to any gene: 10. The CDR3 is 15 residues long. Germline values: CDR1 LNHDA, CDR2 SQIVND (reference sequence). CDR3 in DNA: TGTGCCAGTAGTGCCCCGGGACAGGGGCGCTTCGAGCAGTACTTC. Translation gives CASSAPGQGRFEQYF. The full variable domain, its missing parts supplied by reference TRBV19 and TRBJ2-7, is DGGITQSPKYLFRKEGQNVTLSCEQNLNHDAMYWYRQDPGQGLRLIYYSQIVNDFQKGDIAEGYSVSREKKESFPLTVTSAQKNPTAFYLCASSAPGQGRFEQYFGPGTRLTVT.

V gene TRBV9 combines with J gene TRBJ2-1; possibly TRBD1 for D (5 bases). Germline loops: CDR1 SGDLS, CDR2 YYNGEE. The V gene lost 0 bases and the J gene lost 7 bases, with 14 bases spanning the gap. This CDR3 has 15 amino acids. The CDR3 coding sequence is TGTGCCAGCAGCGTAGCTCAACAGGCCTTGAATGAGCAGTTCTTC. Amino acid sequence: CASSVAQQALNEQFF. The whole variable domain, filled in from reference TRBV9 and TRBJ2-1, reads DSGVTQTPKHLITATGQRVTLRCSPRSGDLSVYWYQQSLDQGLQFLIQYYNGEERAKGNILERFSAQQFPDLHSELNLSSLELGDSALYFCASSVAQQALNEQFFGPGTRLTVL.

CDR3 loop: CASSVEGTAGGRDTQYF. For the CDR3, the DNA is TGTGCCAGCAGCGTAGAGGGAACGGCGGGGGGGAGAGATACGCAGTATTTT. The chain uses TRBV9 and TRBJ2-3; 9 nucleotides line up with TRBD2. Germline V gene lookup returns CDR1 SGDLS and CDR2 YYNGEE. V was pared by 0 bases and J by 5 bases, with 10 bases of the junction left unmatched. CDR3 size: 17 residues.

The chain has TRBV29-1 and TRBJ2-7; TRBD1 aligns across 8 bases. CDR1 is SQVTM and CDR2 is ANQGSEA in the germline V gene. This CDR3 is 13 amino acids long. V gave up 3 bases and J gave up 4 bases; unmatched junction bases: 5. The CDR3 is CSVDHGQGYEQYF. The CDR3 coding sequence is TGCAGCGTTGACCACGGACAGGGATACGAGCAGTACTTC.

This sequence joins TRBV30 and TRBJ1-6; a possible D gene is TRBD1 (5 bases). The V and J ends lost 3 bases and 4 bases respectively, with 13 bases between them. Germline CDR1 and CDR2: GTSNPN and SVGIG (reference sequence). The CDR3 contains 15 residues. The CDR3 nucleotides are TGTGCCTGGAGCTCCGGGACGCGTTATAATTCACCCCTCCACTTT. It yields the protein CAWSSGTRYNSPLHF. Drawing the rest from reference TRBV30 and TRBJ1-6, the complete variable domain is SQTIHQWPATLVQPVGSPLSLECTVEGTSNPNLYWYRQAAGRGLQLLFYSVGIGQISSEVPQNLSASRPQDRQFILSSKKLLLSDSGFYLCAWSSGTRYNSPLHFGNGTRLTVT.

This clone was seen only once. The chain employs TRBV25-1 and TRBJ1-1, with D tentatively TRBD1 (5 bases). Trimming cost V 2 bases and J 10 bases, with 8 bases left between them. Germline lookup yields CDR1 MGHDK and CDR2 SYGVNS. The CDR3 loop spans 11 amino acids. CDR3 region: CASSEQGVAFF. DNA of the CDR3: TGTGCCAGCAGTGAACAGGGTGTAGCTTTCTTT.

This clone was seen more than once but under ten times. The chain recombines TRBV5-1 with TRBJ2-2, with unresolved D. The CDR3 has 15 amino acids. With 3 bases removed from V and 3 bases from J, the gap between germline ends came to 12 bases. Germline lookup yields CDR1 SGHRS and CDR2 YFSETQ. The CDR3 sequence: CASSSSAGDTGELFF. The DNA of the CDR3 is TGCGCCAGCAGCTCCTCGGCTGGGGACACCGGGGAGCTGTTTTTT.

Many counts were recorded for this clone. The rearrangement links TRBV10-3 to TRBJ2-6, with D perhaps assigned TRBD1 or TRBD2 (7 bases each). CDR3 length: 17 residues. Germline V CDR1 and CDR2: ENHRY, SYGVKD. V lost 6 bases and J 0 bases, leaving 15 bases between the germline ends. This CDR3 is CAIRSGTAYSGANVLTF. CDR3 DNA: TGTGCCATCAGGAGCGGGACAGCCTACTCTGGGGCCAACGTCCTGACTTTC.

The V and J genes are TRBV7-2 and TRBJ2-3, with TRBD1 identical over 7 bases. The CDR3 spans 15 residues. Germline V gene data show CDR1 as SGHTA and CDR2 as FQGNSA. The J segment lost 5 bases and the V segment lost 5 bases, leaving 10 bases of the junction unmatched. CDR3 nucleotide sequence: TGTGCCAGCAGCCTACAGGGGTACGTGGGAGATACGCAGTATTTT. Protein product: CASSLQGYVGDTQYF.

The table lists this clone with a few counts. The chain links TRBV5-1 to TRBJ1-6, with 9 positions matching TRBD1. Losses at the gene ends were 4 bases for V and 6 bases for J; bases not matched to a gene: 5. The CDR3 consists of 15 residues. Germline CDR1 and CDR2: SGHRS and YFSETQ. CDR3 nucleotide sequence: TGCGCCAGCAGCAGACAGGGGGATCTTAATTCACCCCTCCACTTT. Translated, it gives CASSRQGDLNSPLHF.

The chain has TRBV7-9 and TRBJ2-2; D is uncertain. From germline, CDR1 is SEHNR and CDR2 FQNEAQ (reference sequence). Trimming shortened V by 1 base and J by 6 bases, and 9 bases separated the two germline ends. The CDR3 sequence is 14 residues long. In nucleotides, the CDR3 is TGTGCCAGCAGCTTAGAGGGCGGTTCCGGGGAGCTGTTTTTT. Its translation is CASSLEGGSGELFF.

This rearrangement joins TRBV30 to TRBJ1-4, with D possibly matching TRBD1 (5 bases). The germline CDR1 and CDR2 sequences are GTSNPN and SVGIG (reference sequence). V was clipped by 2 bases and J by 6 bases, with 13 bases between them. This CDR3 is 14 amino acids long. CDR3 DNA: TGTGCCTGGAGTCCCGGCAGGGATTATGAAAAACTGTTTTTT. This gives the protein CAWSPGRDYEKLFF. The whole variable domain, filled in from reference TRBV30 and TRBJ1-4, reads SQTIHQWPATLVQPVGSPLSLECTVEGTSNPNLYWYRQAAGRGLQLLFYSVGIGQISSEVPQNLSASRPQDRQFILSSKKLLLSDSGFYLCAWSPGRDYEKLFFGSGTQLSVL.

The chain links TRBV9 to TRBJ1-1, with TRBD1 as a possible D gene (5 bases). This CDR3 spans 14 amino acids. CDR1 and CDR2 (germline): SGDLS, YYNGEE. Between the trimmed V and J ends, which lost 3 bases and 0 bases, there was a span of 9 bases. The CDR3, as DNA: TGTGCCAGCAGCGCAGGACAAGTGAACACTGAAGCTTTCTTT. It specifies CASSAGQVNTEAFF.

The V call is TRBV6-5, the J call TRBJ1-1, with a weak D call TRBD1 (5 bases). V was cut by 6 bases and J by 8 bases, with 16 bases left in between. Germline V gene data show CDR1 as MNHEY and CDR2 as SVGAGI. The CDR3 loop spans 13 amino acids. The CDR3 is CASSRGTPLEAFF. In DNA, the CDR3 is TGTGCCAGCAGCCGCGGGACGCCCCTGGAAGCTTTCTTT.

J is TRBJ1-5 and V is TRBV30; D not resolved. The CDR3 has 13 residues. Trimming pared 0 bases from V and 5 bases from J, leaving 8 bases between. Germline V gene lookup returns CDR1 GTSNPN and CDR2 SVGIG (reference sequence). The DNA of the CDR3 is TGTGCCTGGAGTGTTAAGAGGGATCAGCCCCAGCATTTT. Protein product: CAWSVKRDQPQHF.

This clone was seen a few times. CDR3 amino acids: CASSEMWGSNQPQHF. The CDR3 coding sequence is TGTGCCAGCAGTGAAATGTGGGGTAGCAATCAGCCCCAGCATTTT. V is TRBV6-1 and J is TRBJ1-5; D remains unclear. Germline lookup yields CDR1 MNHNS and CDR2 SASEGT. This CDR3 spans 15 amino acids. Trimming removed 2 bases from V and 0 bases from J, with 8 bases in between.

CDR3 DNA sequence: TGTGCCAGCAGCTTAATAACGGGGGGCCTTGGAAAGACCCAGTACTTC. Protein: CASSLITGGLGKTQYF. V is TRBV11-2 and J is TRBJ2-5, with D possibly matching TRBD2 (7 bases). The CDR3 is made up of 16 amino acids. The germline V and J ends were trimmed by 2 bases and 6 bases, with 19 bases remaining between them. Per germline, CDR1 SGHAT and CDR2 FQNNGV.

Comment on this clone: Other DNA variants within this sample encode the same CDR3. The V call is TRBV30, the J call TRBJ1-5; the D gene is possibly TRBD1 (5 bases). This CDR3 comprises 13 residues. V was trimmed by 1 base and J by 2 bases, leaving 6 bases between them. Looked up from germline, CDR1 is GTSNPN and CDR2 is SVGIG (reference sequence). The CDR3 spells CAWSAGGNQPQHF. The CDR3 bases are TGTGCCTGGAGTGCGGGGGGCAATCAGCCCCAGCATTTT. Drawing the rest from reference TRBV30 and TRBJ1-5, the complete variable domain is SQTIHQWPATLVQPVGSPLSLECTVEGTSNPNLYWYRQAAGRGLQLLFYSVGIGQISSEVPQNLSASRPQDRQFILSSKKLLLSDSGFYLCAWSAGGNQPQHFGDGTRLSIL.

Only a few counts were recorded for this clone. The J gene is TRBJ2-7, the V gene TRBV30, with 9 bases matching TRBD1. V gave up 4 bases and J gave up 4 bases; unmatched junction bases: 11. This CDR3 is built from 15 residues. The germline V gene has CDR1 GTSNPN and CDR2 SVGIG (reference sequence). CDR3 region: CAWTLSRQGVYEQYF. The CDR3 bases are TGTGCCTGGACCCTCTCCCGACAGGGGGTTTACGAGCAGTACTTC.

The table lists this clone with a few counts. This sequence joins TRBV19 and TRBJ2-1; no firm D call. The CDR3 spans 15 residues. The germline CDR1 and CDR2 sequences are LNHDA and SQIVND (reference sequence). V lost 5 bases and J lost 0, with 11 bases in between. The CDR3 DNA sequence: TGTGCCAGTAGTGTGGGCCAAAGCTCCTACAATGAGCAGTTCTTC. Translating gives CASSVGQSSYNEQFF.

The chain links TRBV30 to TRBJ2-3, with TRBD2 identical over 7 bases. J was trimmed by 5 bases and V by 0 bases; bases with no gene match: 5. Per germline, CDR1 GTSNPN and CDR2 SVGIG (reference sequence). The length of the CDR3 is 14 residues. CDR3 protein: CAWSVRGGKDTQYF. DNA for the CDR3: TGTGCCTGGAGTGTACGCGGGGGTAAAGATACGCAGTATTTT.

This chain connects TRBV27 to TRBJ2-1; weak D call: TRBD1 (5 bases). CDR3 size: 14 residues. The germline V and J ends were trimmed by 0 bases and 15 bases, with 18 bases remaining between them. In germline, CDR1 is MNHEY, CDR2 SMNVEV (reference sequence). CDR3 coding DNA: TGTGCCAGCAGTTTATCGATAGGGGCCCCGATTGCGTTCTTC. This codes for CASSLSIGAPIAFF.

The V gene is TRBV4-2, the J gene TRBJ2-5; the D gene could be TRBD1 or TRBD2 (6 bases each). The end of the DNA is better explained by TRBJ2-7, so the J call may be wrong. Germline V CDR1 and CDR2: LGHNA, YNFKEQ. This CDR3 is 17 amino acids long. DNA of the CDR3: TGTGCCAGCAGCCAAGAGGGACAAGGAGGGCGATTGGGCGAGCAGTACTTC. Its translation is CASSQEGQGGRLGEQYF.

The chain links TRBV18 to TRBJ2-7; 12 bases agree with TRBD2. The CDR3 runs 16 residues. Per germline, CDR1 KGHSH and CDR2 LQKENI. V shed 1 base, J shed 3 bases, and the junction held 4 bases outside the gene matches. CDR3 sequence: CASSPRELAGGYEQYF. The CDR3 nucleotides are TGTGCCAGCTCACCACGAGAACTAGCGGGGGGCTACGAGCAGTACTTC.

The chain is built from TRBV28 and TRBJ1-2; the D is unclear. V dropped 1 base and J dropped 4 bases, with 4 bases sitting between them. CDR3 length: 12 amino acids. Germline CDR1 and CDR2: MDHEN and SYDVKM. The CDR3 spells CASSLYVYGYTF. For the CDR3, the DNA is TGTGCCAGCAGTTTATACGTCTATGGCTACACCTTC.

V usage is TRBV7-9 and J usage is TRBJ2-7; the D gene is possibly TRBD1 (5 bases). The V and J ends lost 2 bases and 0 bases respectively, with 14 bases between them. The V gene's germline CDR1 is SEHNR and CDR2 FQNEAQ (reference sequence). The CDR3 covers 16 residues. The CDR3 protein is CASSLNRRVGSYEQYF. The CDR3 nucleotides read TGTGCCAGCAGCTTAAATCGCAGGGTCGGCTCCTACGAGCAGTACTTC.